The entry that follows covers one T cell receptor beta chain sequence. The antigen it binds to is not known. The input lacks base qualities; no much larger clone sits a single base away. This entry is derived from a study of T cells in localized non-small cell lung cancer (dated by TCRdb to 2018 to 2021). Broadly, across the study: The study analyzed T cell repertoires of hundreds of early-stage NSCLC patients, comparing tumors and uninvolved tumor-adjacent lungs. The cohort comprised approximately 240 treatment-naïve NSCLC patients with resected, localized lung tumors. NSCLC patients had a mean age of around 66 years, and around 130 were male and 107 female. On the study overall, not on this receptor specifically: Higher T cell density in blood was associated with longer overall survival, whereas higher clonality in adjacent lung was associated with shorter survival. Because multi-region sequencing of the tumors was not done, intratumor heterogeneity could not be ruled out. A median of around 60 of the top 100 tumor clones turned up in the paired uninvolved adjacent lung, and fewer than 35 of those clones also ranked among the top 100 of that same adjacent lung. The highest T cell clonality was observed in uninvolved tumor-adjacent lung, where clonality exceeded that of tumor, suggesting that antigenic responses were more focused in uninvolved tumor-adjacent lung. Because the study design was exploratory, TCR variables were selected using unadjusted p-values without false-discovery rate correction.

The CDR3 starts with the cysteine, ends with the phenylalanine, and has 14 residues. CDR3 DNA is the only sequence kept; it has 42 bases, read in frame from the first base. CDR1 and CDR2, looked up from the germline V gene (reference sequence), are LNHDA and SQIVND. V is pruned by 6 bases and J by 2 bases, leaving 4 bases of the junction without a gene match. At diagnosis, peripheral blood, uninvolved tumor-adjacent lung and tumor were collected and stored as a combination of fresh-frozen and FFPE material. For TCR repertoire profiling, the blood samples were analyzed as peripheral blood mononuclear cells. TCR beta CDR3 regions were sequenced from DNA using the immunoSEQ Assay. Under the source paper's analysis protocol: To compute T cell density, TCR beta template counts were normalized to usable DNA, which was estimated by amplifying housekeeping genes. Using the preseqR package, richness was estimated by extrapolating to 120,000 templates for tissue samples and 400,000 templates for PBMC samples. Clonality was calculated as one minus Pielou's evenness. Tissue-enriched TCRs were identified by differential abundance testing using productive amino-acid clonotypes, minimum total count 5 and alpha 0.1. The Jaccard Index and the Morisita Overlap Index were used to measure repertoire overlap between compartments. GLIPH grouped TCR beta CDR3s together with public tetramer-defined viral CDR3s, and a viral motif had to include at least three viral sequences and show V-gene enrichment. Imported from immuneACCESS, the table was reduced by TCRdb to in-frame sequences with V and J called. These copies leave out some clones; in studies compared against another copy, an unresolved V gene accounts for under half, and the cause of the remainder is not known. The V and J calls and clone size come from that table; D and trimming were worked out from the DNA. This sample gives tens of thousands of clones in total; approximately 80% of them show up just once. Of the sample, about 18% is held by the ten largest clones.

The TCR comes from a male donor aged 60 or over with stage III squamous cell lung carcinoma. The chain is encoded by TRBV19 joined to TRBJ2-3; 8 bases in the middle match TRBD2. This material consisted of peripheral blood, taken before any cancer treatment. The CDR3 amino acid sequence is: CASRSGGHTDTQYF. The nucleotide sequence reads TGTGCCAGTAGAAGCGGGGGCCACACAGATACGCAGTATTTT.